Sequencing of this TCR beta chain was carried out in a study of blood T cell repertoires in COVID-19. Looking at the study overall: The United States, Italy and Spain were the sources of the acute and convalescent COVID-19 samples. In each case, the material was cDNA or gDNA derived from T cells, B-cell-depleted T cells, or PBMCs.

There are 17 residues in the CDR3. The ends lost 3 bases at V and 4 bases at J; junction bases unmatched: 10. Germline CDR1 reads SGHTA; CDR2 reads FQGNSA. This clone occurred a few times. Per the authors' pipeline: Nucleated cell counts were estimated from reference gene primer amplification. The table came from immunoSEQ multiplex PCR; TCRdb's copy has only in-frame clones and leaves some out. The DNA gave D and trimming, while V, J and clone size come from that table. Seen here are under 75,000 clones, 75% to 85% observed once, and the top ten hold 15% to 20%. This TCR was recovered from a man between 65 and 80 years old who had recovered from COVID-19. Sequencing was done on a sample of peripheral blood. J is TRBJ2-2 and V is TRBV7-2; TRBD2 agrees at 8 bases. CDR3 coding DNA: TGTGCCAGCAGCTTTACTGGCGGGAGGAGGGCCACCGGGGAGCTGTTTTTT. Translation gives CASSFTGGRRATGELFF. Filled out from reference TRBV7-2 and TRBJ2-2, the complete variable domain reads GAGVSQSPSNKVTEKGKDVELRCDPISGHTALYWYRQSLGQGLEFLIYFQGNSAPDKSGLPSDRFSAERTGGSVSTLTIQRTQQEDSAVYLCASSFTGGRRATGELFFGEGSRLTVL.